This T cell receptor (beta chain) appears in the sequencing data of a study of T cell responses to AZD1222 COVID-19 vaccine. Method: immunoSEQ multiplex PCR; TCRdb's copy keeps in-frame clones and lacks some. The data show nearly 110,000 clones, around 90% seen once. Trimming took 7 bases from V and 0 from J, leaving 7 bases between them. The CDR3 length is 12 residues. This clone showed up just once. The genes are TRBV12-3 or TRBV12-4 and TRBJ2-7; weak D call: TRBD1 (5 bases). The specimen was peripheral blood, collected 28 days after the second AZD1222 dose. The TCR was taken from an adult who received the AZD1222 COVID-19 vaccine. The CDR3 DNA reads as TGTGCCAGCACGACAGTCTCCTACGAGCAGTACTTC. As protein: CASTTVSYEQYF.